This entry is about one T cell receptor (beta chain). No antigen is known for it. Profiling relied on immunoSEQ multiplex PCR, and the TCRdb table lists in-frame clones only, not all of them. The sample gives more than 85,000 clones, about 88% of which show up once; about two fifths is in the top ten. These data come from a study of T cell responses to AZD1222 COVID-19 vaccine. General observations from the study: Only a handful of AZD1222 recipients tested seropositive at baseline. Nearly half of spike-specific TCRs reportedly go after variant regions that carry no mutations. A rise in Spike-specific TCR breadth and depth followed two AZD1222 doses. It was only after the peak T cell response that any repertoires were sampled.

This receptor was obtained from an adult who received the AZD1222 COVID-19 vaccine. Sequencing was performed on peripheral blood, taken 28 days after the second AZD1222 dose.

CDR3 sequence reads: CASSTMGGRGPGANVLTF. CDR3 nucleotide sequence: TGTGCCAGTAGTACTATGGGGGGACGGGGCCCTGGGGCCAACGTCCTGACTTTC. The chain has TRBV19 and TRBJ2-6, with TRBD2 as a possible D gene (6 bases). The CDR3 runs 18 residues. V dropped 4 bases and J dropped 2 bases, with 18 bases sitting between them. Germline V gene lookup returns CDR1 LNHDA and CDR2 SQIVND (reference sequence).